Shown below are 2 T cell receptor beta chains from a single sample sequenced in a study of blood T cell repertoires in COVID-19 (dated by TCRdb to about 2020). Receptor amplification or capture employed the immunoSEQ multiplex PCR assay. Here the immuneACCESS table is served through TCRdb, limited to in-frame sequences with V and J called. Missing clones are a known gap in these copies; in checked studies unresolved V genes cover under half, and the rest lacks a known reason. The sample profile shows 200,000 to 250,000 clones; roughly 80% of them were found once. The ten most abundant clones make up more than 7% of the sample. Sequencing was done on a sample of peripheral blood. Every receptor here comes from a woman in her seventies with acute or convalescent COVID-19.

The CDR3 loop is CASSYDTQSSGNTIYF. The CDR3, as DNA: TGTGCCAGCAGTTACGACACTCAAAGCTCTGGAAACACCATATATTTT. This rearrangement joins TRBV6-5 to TRBJ1-3; D is unclear. Trimming removed 2 bases at V and 0 bases at J, with 11 bases between. Per germline, CDR1 MNHEY and CDR2 SVGAGI. The CDR3 extends over 16 amino acids.

V gene TRBV11-2 combines with J gene TRBJ1-3; the match to TRBD1 covers 9 bases. Looked up from germline, CDR1 is SGHAT and CDR2 is FQNNGV. The CDR3 covers 15 residues. The J segment lost 0 bases and the V segment lost 5 bases, leaving 2 bases of the junction unmatched. The CDR3 coding sequence is TGTGCCAGCAGCAGGACAGGGGACTCTGGAAACACCATATATTTT. Protein: CASSRTGDSGNTIYF.